This record looks at one TCR beta chain sequence and its context. Here immunoSEQ multiplex PCR was the method, and the copy in TCRdb shows in-frame clones only, minus some. The data show fewer than 55,000 clones, roughly 83% seen once. These data are taken from a study of blood T cell repertoires in COVID-19. The CDR3 loop spans 16 amino acids. CDR1 is LGHDT, CDR2 YNNKEL, per germline (reference sequence). Trimming took 2 bases from V and 5 from J; bases not matched to a gene: 6. The sequenced sample was peripheral blood. The sequence was obtained from a man aged 50 to 60 with acute or convalescent COVID-19. The J gene is TRBJ2-3, the V gene TRBV3-1 (or the pseudogene TRBV3-2); 11 positions agree with TRBD2. For the CDR3, the DNA is TGTGCCAGCAGCCAATTAGCGGGGGGGCCGCAAGATACGCAGTATTTT. Encoded protein: CASSQLAGGPQDTQYF.